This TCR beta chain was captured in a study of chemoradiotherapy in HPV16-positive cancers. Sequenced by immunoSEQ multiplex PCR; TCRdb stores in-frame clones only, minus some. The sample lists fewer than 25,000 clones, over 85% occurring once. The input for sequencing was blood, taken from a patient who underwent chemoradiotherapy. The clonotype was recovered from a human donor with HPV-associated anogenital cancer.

CDR3 loop: CASSIRRGITDTQYF. The DNA for the CDR3 is TGTGCCAGTAGTATCCGGCGGGGGATCACAGATACGCAGTATTTT. The chain carries TRBV19 and TRBJ2-3; 7 bases agree with TRBD2. From germline, CDR1 is LNHDA and CDR2 SQIVND (reference sequence). CDR3 length: 15 residues. Trimming removed 3 bases from V and 2 bases from J; junction bases left unmatched: 5.